This is a list of T cell receptor beta chains from one sample in a study of blood T cell repertoires in COVID-19. Libraries were prepared by immunoSEQ multiplex PCR; TCRdb keeps only in-frame clonotypes and omits some of them. Of 200,000 to 300,000 clones listed, 82% are singletons. The sample taken for sequencing was peripheral blood. All receptors come from a woman between 65 and 79 years old with acute or convalescent COVID-19. The CDR3 runs from the conserved cysteine through the conserved F or W. The order of the fields is CDR3 length, V gene, CDR3 protein.

len: 13; v_gene: TRBV10-3; CDR3aa: CAISGQGQETQYF
len: 14; v_gene: TRBV5-4; CDR3aa: CASSVSGSGNTIYF
len: 15; v_gene: TRBV27; CDR3aa: CASSYVSGGGSPLHF
len: 14; v_gene: TRBV18; CDR3aa: CASSGQGLWTEAFF
len: 17; v_gene: TRBV3-1/TRBV3-2; CDR3aa: CASSQEWTGISGNTIYF
len: 18; v_gene: TRBV4-2; CDR3aa: CASSQGQGLTMANYGYTF
len: 17; v_gene: TRBV2; CDR3aa: CASTQTGGLYSTDTQYF
len: 16; v_gene: TRBV5-4; CDR3aa: CASRLSETGTRSEAFF
len: 13; v_gene: TRBV10-3; CDR3aa: CAIHGQGDSPLHF
len: 15; v_gene: TRBV13; CDR3aa: CASSHTGLAKNIQYF
len: 13; v_gene: TRBV30; CDR3aa: CAWSASSTGELFF
len: 18; v_gene: TRBV5-1; CDR3aa: CASSLLPTQGFPYNEQFF
len: 16; v_gene: TRBV7-2; CDR3aa: CASSPPGQVVYNEQFF
len: 16; v_gene: TRBV19; CDR3aa: CASSKNPSTVSQPQHF
len: 13; v_gene: TRBV12-5; CDR3aa: CASGLPLGQGPCF
len: 14; v_gene: TRBV11-2; CDR3aa: CASSLALGRETQYF
len: 17; v_gene: TRBV18; CDR3aa: CASSRGQGHSGANVLTF
len: 15; v_gene: TRBV27; CDR3aa: CASSLGAAVGTEAFF
len: 14; v_gene: TRBV14; CDR3aa: CASSQGTATYEQYF
len: 15; v_gene: TRBV19; CDR3aa: CASSIGSASTDTQYF
len: 14; v_gene: TRBV3-1/TRBV3-2; CDR3aa: CASSRGGITDTQYF
len: 15; v_gene: TRBV5-1; CDR3aa: CASSPGGDRADEQYF
len: 12; v_gene: TRBV3-1/TRBV3-2; CDR3aa: CASSQLQREAFF
len: 16; v_gene: TRBV6-2/TRBV6-3; CDR3aa: CASSFSHTGETGELFF
len: 18; v_gene: TRBV5-1; CDR3aa: CASSLYRTSAGSYNEQFF
len: 14; v_gene: TRBV18; CDR3aa: CASSPPIRAYGYTF
len: 14; v_gene: TRBV14; CDR3aa: CASSLSTGWDTQYF
len: 15; v_gene: TRBV4-3; CDR3aa: CASSQGLAPQETQYF
len: 13; v_gene: TRBV7-9; CDR3aa: CASSFRRDTEAFF
len: 15; v_gene: TRBV10-3; CDR3aa: CAISESRGTDTEAFF
len: 13; v_gene: TRBV3-1/TRBV3-2; CDR3aa: CASSQAAGTEAFF
len: 15; v_gene: TRBV5-4; CDR3aa: CASSSRTYGGYGYTF
len: 11; v_gene: TRBV20-1; CDR3aa: CSALDRETQYF
len: 15; v_gene: TRBV7-2; CDR3aa: CASSLGQVIGSEQFF
len: 15; v_gene: TRBV5-1; CDR3aa: CASSLSQGNTGELFF
len: 15; v_gene: TRBV5-1; CDR3aa: CASSSTGTSYNEQFF
len: 15; v_gene: TRBV18; CDR3aa: CASSSGQGATGELFF
len: 12; v_gene: TRBV6-2/TRBV6-3; CDR3aa: CASSFRGGGYTF
len: 14; v_gene: TRBV7-2; CDR3aa: CASSFEGRVQPQHF
len: 15; v_gene: TRBV7-6; CDR3aa: CASSLLTSGANVLTF
len: 16; v_gene: TRBV7-2; CDR3aa: CASSLVQGSYNSPLHF
len: 14; v_gene: TRBV19; CDR3aa: CASSIDRLNTEAFF
len: 15; v_gene: TRBV3-1/TRBV3-2; CDR3aa: CASSSVPGTEYEQYF
len: 15; v_gene: TRBV11-3; CDR3aa: CASSPGTGGNSPLHF
len: 15; v_gene: TRBV5-6; CDR3aa: CASSFRDRGSETQYF
len: 16; v_gene: TRBV25-1; CDR3aa: CASSESGTEFYNEQFF
len: 14; v_gene: TRBV18; CDR3aa: CASSPGQVNTEAFF
len: 14; v_gene: TRBV5-1; CDR3aa: CASSARQGKNIQYF
len: 15; v_gene: TRBV5-4; CDR3aa: CASSSTSGGTDTQYF
len: 15; v_gene: TRBV11-3; CDR3aa: CASSLDGRGSNEQFF
len: 15; v_gene: TRBV10-3; CDR3aa: CAISESRGQEGGYTF